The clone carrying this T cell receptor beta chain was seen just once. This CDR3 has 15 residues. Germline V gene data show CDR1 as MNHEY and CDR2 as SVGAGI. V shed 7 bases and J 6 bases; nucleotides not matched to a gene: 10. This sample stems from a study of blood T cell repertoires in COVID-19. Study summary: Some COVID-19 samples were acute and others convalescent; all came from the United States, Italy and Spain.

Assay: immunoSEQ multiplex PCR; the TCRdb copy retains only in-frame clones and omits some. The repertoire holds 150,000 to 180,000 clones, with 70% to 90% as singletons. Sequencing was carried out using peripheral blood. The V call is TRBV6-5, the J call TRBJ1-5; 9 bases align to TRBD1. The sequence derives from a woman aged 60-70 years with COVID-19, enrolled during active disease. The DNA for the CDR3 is TGTGCCAGCAACCCCGCGACAGGGGGGGCTCAGCCCCAGCATTTT. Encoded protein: CASNPATGGAQPQHF.